This TCR beta chain was recovered during a study of blood T cells in healthy people across ages. The CDR3 sequence is 13 residues long. V lost 3 bases and J 2 bases, leaving 8 bases between the germline ends. This clonotype was recorded a few times. Through a sample-barcoded 5' primer and a J-beta primer mix, a second PCR was run for roughly 6 to 11 cycles. Each cDNA molecule carried a tag from a template-switch adaptor that contained 12 random nucleotides. TCRdb re-derived calls from the 5' RACE reads in MiXCR, one entry per CDR3 protein. This table holds roughly 790,000 distinct CDR3 sequences, about 42% found once. There were at least 5.5 micrograms of total RNA extracted from every sample.

This TCR was recovered from a woman in her sixties or seventies in good health. The sequencing sample was made of blood. V and J are TRBV12-3 or TRBV12-4 and TRBJ2-7, with D perhaps TRBD1 or TRBD2 (5 bases each). For the CDR3, the DNA is TGTGCCAGCAGTTTTCAGGGAGCCTACGAGCAGTACTTC. Its translation is CASSFQGAYEQYF.